Listed below are T cell receptor beta chains from one sample, sequenced in a study of blood T cells in healthy people across ages. TCRdb re-derived calls from the 5' RACE reads in MiXCR, one entry per CDR3 protein. Of roughly 800,000 distinct CDR3 sequences in the sample, roughly 60% were seen once. Sequenced material: blood. These receptors originate from a man aged 25 to 45 in good health. Each CDR3 is given with its conserved first and last residue. The D gene is left open where the match is weak. Size tells how often a clone was seen (once, few, many) or the class of an expanded clone, and some rows leave it out.

CDR3 DNA: TGTGCCAGCAGCTTAGGCGAGTCGAGTGCTGCTTATGGCTACACCTTC
CDR3 protein: CASSLGESSAAYGYTF
J gene: TRBJ1-2
V gene: TRBV7-9
clone size: NA
D gene: NA

CDR3 DNA: TGTGCCAGCAGTTTCGAGGTCCAGACGGCTTTTCGGGCTTTCTTT
CDR3 protein: CASSFEVQTAFRAFF
J gene: TRBJ1-1
V gene: TRBV12-3/TRBV12-4
clone size: NA
D gene: NA

CDR3 DNA: TGTGCCAGCAGCCAAGTTCAGGATTCCTCCTACGAGCAGTACTTC
CDR3 protein: CASSQVQDSSYEQYF
J gene: TRBJ2-7
V gene: TRBV4-2
clone size: many
D gene: NA

CDR3 DNA: TGTGCCAGCAGCCCCGAAGGCGCGGAGAGAGAGACCCAGTACTTC
CDR3 protein: CASSPEGAERETQYF
J gene: TRBJ2-5
V gene: TRBV28
clone size: NA
D gene: NA

CDR3 DNA: TGTGCCAGCAGCCCGGGGACTACCAAAAACATTCAGTACTTC
CDR3 protein: CASSPGTTKNIQYF
J gene: TRBJ2-4
V gene: TRBV2
clone size: NA
D gene: TRBD2

CDR3 DNA: TGTGCCAGCAGATCGGGGCAGAGAAATTCACCCCTCCACTTT
CDR3 protein: CASRSGQRNSPLHF
J gene: TRBJ1-6
V gene: TRBV25-1
clone size: NA
D gene: NA

CDR3 DNA: TGTGCCAGCGGGCGGGTACAGCGGGACACTGAAGCTTTCTTT
CDR3 protein: CASGRVQRDTEAFF
J gene: TRBJ1-1
V gene: TRBV9
clone size: NA
D gene: NA

CDR3 DNA: TGCGCCAGCAGCTTAAGACAGGGAAATGAAAAACTGTTTTTT
CDR3 protein: CASSLRQGNEKLFF
J gene: TRBJ1-4
V gene: TRBV5-1
clone size: once
D gene: TRBD1

CDR3 DNA: TGTGCCAGCAGCTTAGAAGGCAGTTACACCGGGGAGCTGTTTTTT
CDR3 protein: CASSLEGSYTGELFF
J gene: TRBJ2-2
V gene: TRBV7-9
clone size: NA
D gene: NA

CDR3 DNA: TGTGCCAGCAGCTTAGAGCGGGTCACTGTGCAGTTCTTC
CDR3 protein: CASSLERVTVQFF
J gene: TRBJ2-1
V gene: TRBV7-2
clone size: once
D gene: NA

CDR3 DNA: TGTGCCAGCAGCTCCTTCACAGGGGTTGGGGGCTACACCTTC
CDR3 protein: CASSSFTGVGGYTF
J gene: TRBJ1-2
V gene: TRBV6-5
clone size: few
D gene: TRBD1

CDR3 DNA: TGCAGCGTCGACCGACTAGCGGGAGGGTACGAGCAGTTCTTC
CDR3 protein: CSVDRLAGGYEQFF
J gene: TRBJ2-1
V gene: TRBV29-1
clone size: NA
D gene: TRBD2

CDR3 DNA: TGTGCCAGCAGGATTAGCGGCTACTCCTACAATGAGCAGTTCTTC
CDR3 protein: CASRISGYSYNEQFF
J gene: TRBJ2-1
V gene: TRBV6-2/TRBV6-3
clone size: once
D gene: NA

CDR3 DNA: TGTGCCAGCAGTTCTAGCGGGGGGGCCTCGGAGACCCAGTACTTC
CDR3 protein: CASSSSGGASETQYF
J gene: TRBJ2-5
V gene: TRBV6-6
clone size: NA
D gene: TRBD2

CDR3 DNA: TGCGCCAGCAGCTTGGAGGGGGGGCGAGAACAAGAGACCCAGTACTTC
CDR3 protein: CASSLEGGREQETQYF
J gene: TRBJ2-5
V gene: TRBV5-1
clone size: few
D gene: NA

CDR3 DNA: TGTGCCACCAGCAGAGATAATTCCCTTAATGAGCAGTTCTTC
CDR3 protein: CATSRDNSLNEQFF
J gene: TRBJ2-1
V gene: TRBV15
clone size: NA
D gene: NA

CDR3 DNA: TGTGCCAGCAGTCTCATTGGGGGTCAGTCAGATACGCAGTATTTT
CDR3 protein: CASSLIGGQSDTQYF
J gene: TRBJ2-3
V gene: TRBV27
clone size: NA
D gene: NA

CDR3 DNA: TGTGCCAGCAGTCCAGGGACAGGGTTTTCCTACGAGCAGTACTTC
CDR3 protein: CASSPGTGFSYEQYF
J gene: TRBJ2-7
V gene: TRBV12-3/TRBV12-4
clone size: NA
D gene: TRBD1

CDR3 DNA: TGTGCCAGCAGCCCGAACGCTCTGGATACGCAGTATTTT
CDR3 protein: CASSPNALDTQYF
J gene: TRBJ2-3
V gene: TRBV5-5
clone size: NA
D gene: NA

CDR3 DNA: TGCGCCAGCAGCCACGTCCGGGACAACTCTGGGGCCAACGTCCTGACTTTC
CDR3 protein: CASSHVRDNSGANVLTF
J gene: TRBJ2-6
V gene: TRBV4-1
clone size: NA
D gene: NA